This TCR beta chain derives from a study of blood T cells in healthy people across ages. With a J-beta primer mix and a sample-barcoded 5' primer, a second PCR ran about 7 to 12 cycles. TCRdb reprocessed the 5' RACE reads with MiXCR, giving one entry per CDR3 protein. The sample yields more than 800,000 distinct CDR3 sequences, more than 25% seen once. This CDR3 is built from 15 residues. Germline CDR1 and CDR2: SGHTA and FQGNSA. V was cut by 3 bases and J by 7 bases, with 18 bases left in between. This clonotype came up many times. The TCR originated in a woman of 80 years or more in good health. The sample consisted of blood. The J gene is TRBJ1-2, the V gene TRBV7-2, with a tentative D call TRBD1 (5 bases). The CDR3 nucleotides are TGTGCCAGCAGCTTGGGAACGGGGGATAGAAGTGGCTACACCTTC. Protein product: CASSLGTGDRSGYTF. Combining the CDR3 with reference TRBV7-2 and TRBJ1-2 gives the whole variable domain GAGVSQSPSNKVTEKGKDVELRCDPISGHTALYWYRQSLGQGLEFLIYFQGNSAPDKSGLPSDRFSAERTGGSVSTLTIQRTQQEDSAVYLCASSLGTGDRSGYTFGSGTRLTVV.